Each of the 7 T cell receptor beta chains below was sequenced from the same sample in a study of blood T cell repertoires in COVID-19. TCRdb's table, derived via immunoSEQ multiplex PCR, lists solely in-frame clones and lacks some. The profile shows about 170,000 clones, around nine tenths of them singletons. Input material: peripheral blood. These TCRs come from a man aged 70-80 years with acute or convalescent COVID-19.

The CDR3 DNA reads as TGTGCAAGTCCTCCCTCCCGCCCGAGACAGGGGGTTTACACCGGGGAGCTGTTTTTT. This gives the protein CASPPSRPRQGVYTGELFF. This chain connects TRBV12-2 to TRBJ2-2; the D segment call TRBD1 is taken from the table without a DNA check. TRBV12-2 is marked as a pseudogene. The CDR3 contains 19 residues.

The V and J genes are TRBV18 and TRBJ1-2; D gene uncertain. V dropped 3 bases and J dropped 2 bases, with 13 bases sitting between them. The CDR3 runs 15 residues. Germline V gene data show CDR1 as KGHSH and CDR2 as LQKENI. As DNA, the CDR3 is TGTGCCAGCTCACCTGGAGGGCGGCCAAACTATGGCTACACCTTC. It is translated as CASSPGGRPNYGYTF.

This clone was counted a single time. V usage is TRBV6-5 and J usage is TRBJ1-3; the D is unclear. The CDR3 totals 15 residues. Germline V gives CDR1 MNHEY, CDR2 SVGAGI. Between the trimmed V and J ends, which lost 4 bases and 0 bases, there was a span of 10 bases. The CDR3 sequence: CASSSPEISGNTIYF. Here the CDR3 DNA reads TGTGCCAGCAGTTCACCCGAGATCTCTGGAAACACCATATATTTT.

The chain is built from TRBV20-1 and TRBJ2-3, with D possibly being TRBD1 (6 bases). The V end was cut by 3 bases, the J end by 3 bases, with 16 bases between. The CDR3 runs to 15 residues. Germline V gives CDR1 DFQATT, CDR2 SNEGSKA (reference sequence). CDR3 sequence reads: CSASSPGQATDTQYF. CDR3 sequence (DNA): TGCAGTGCTAGTAGCCCGGGACAAGCTACAGATACGCAGTATTTT.

The CDR3 protein is CASSPGLAAYNEQFF. CDR3 in DNA: TGTGCCAGCAGCCCGGGACTAGCGGCCTACAATGAGCAGTTCTTC. The chain employs TRBV7-3 and TRBJ2-1; 11 nucleotides match TRBD2. Trimming at V came to 5 bases and at J to 2 bases, leaving 2 bases not matched to a gene. CDR3 length equals 15 residues. Germline loops: CDR1 SGHTA, CDR2 FQGTGA.

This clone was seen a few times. CDR3 residues: CASSMDTTIGNTIYF. The CDR3 bases are TGTGCCAGTAGTATGGACACGACGATTGGAAACACCATATATTTT. The chain is built from TRBV19 and TRBJ1-3, with a weak D call TRBD1 (5 bases). CDR3 length: 15 amino acids. Between the trimmed V and J ends, which lost 3 bases and 3 bases, there was a span of 12 bases. Germline assignment: CDR1 LNHDA and CDR2 SQIVND (reference sequence).

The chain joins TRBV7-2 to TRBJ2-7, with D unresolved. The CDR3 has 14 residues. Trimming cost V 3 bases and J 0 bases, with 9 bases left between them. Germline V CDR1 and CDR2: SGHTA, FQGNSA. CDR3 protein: CASSLRHSSYEQYF. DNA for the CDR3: TGTGCCAGCAGCTTGCGCCACAGCTCCTACGAGCAGTACTTC.